This TCR beta chain was retrieved from a study of blood T cell repertoires in COVID-19. Method: immunoSEQ multiplex PCR; TCRdb's copy keeps in-frame clones and lacks some. The sample comprises about 40,000 clones, roughly 80% of which are singletons, and 2.6% rests with the top ten. The V and J ends lost 6 bases and 0 bases respectively, with 6 bases between them. The CDR3 contains 13 residues. The germline CDR1 and CDR2 sequences are WNHNN and SYGVQD (reference sequence). The chain joins TRBV10-1 to TRBJ1-3; D remains unclear. Sequencing used peripheral blood. This sequence originates from a woman aged 60 to 75 with acute or convalescent COVID-19. The CDR3 region has the DNA TGCGCCAGCAGCTCCGGCTCTGGAAACACCATATATTTT. Amino acid sequence: CASSSGSGNTIYF.